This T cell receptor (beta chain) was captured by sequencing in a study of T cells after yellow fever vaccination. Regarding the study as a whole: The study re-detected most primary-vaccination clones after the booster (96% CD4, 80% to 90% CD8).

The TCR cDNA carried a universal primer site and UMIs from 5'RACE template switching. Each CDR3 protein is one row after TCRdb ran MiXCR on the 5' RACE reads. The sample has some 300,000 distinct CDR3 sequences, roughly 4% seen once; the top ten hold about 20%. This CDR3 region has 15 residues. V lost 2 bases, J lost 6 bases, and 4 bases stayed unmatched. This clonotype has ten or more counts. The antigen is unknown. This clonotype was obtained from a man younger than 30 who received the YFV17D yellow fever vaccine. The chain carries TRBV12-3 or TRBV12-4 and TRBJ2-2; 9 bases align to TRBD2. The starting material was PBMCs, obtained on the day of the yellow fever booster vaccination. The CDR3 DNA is TGTGCCAGCAGTTTATCAGCGGGGGGATCCGGGGAGCTGTTTTTT. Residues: CASSLSAGGSGELFF.